This is a list of T cell receptor beta chains from one sample in a study of shared clonotypes between healthy human individuals. Only in-frame clones appear in the TCRdb table, and some are missing; sequencing was by immunoSEQ multiplex PCR. The data hold 2 million or so clones, with around 95% observed a single time. The material sequenced was naive CD4+ T cells sorted from blood. These receptors were taken from a man between 18 and 35 years old in good health. Both conserved end residues are part of each CDR3. Fields, in order: V gene, D gene, clone size, J gene, CDR3 protein, CDR3 DNA. The D gene is left open where the match is weak. Clone size is not always given. Where it is, it says once, few, many or a class for expanded clones.

TRBV7-9	NA	NA	TRBJ2-5	CASSPGAEPSKTQYF	TGTGCCAGCAGCCCCGGGGCAGAACCTTCCAAGACCCAGTACTTC
TRBV10-3	NA	NA	TRBJ1-1	CAISESGDTEAFF	TGTGCCATCAGTGAGTCAGGGGACACTGAAGCTTTCTTT
TRBV4-1	NA	NA	TRBJ2-6	CASSHERLSGANVLTF	TGCGCCAGCAGCCATGAAAGGCTCTCTGGGGCCAACGTCCTGACTTTC
TRBV5-1	TRBD2	NA	TRBJ2-3	CASSLAPSGGGEDTQYF	TGCGCCAGCAGCTTGGCGCCTAGCGGGGGTGGTGAGGATACGCAGTATTTT
TRBV27	NA	NA	TRBJ2-7	CASSFRPRYEQYF	TGTGCCAGCAGTTTCAGGCCGCGCTACGAGCAGTACTTC
TRBV19	NA	NA	TRBJ1-2	CAVQAGLPNYGYTF	TGTGCCGTCCAGGCGGGGCTGCCTAACTATGGCTACACCTTC
TRBV10-1	NA	NA	TRBJ2-7	CASSRSSYEQYF	TGCGCCAGCAGCAGAAGCTCCTACGAGCAGTACTTC
TRBV7-2	TRBD1	once	TRBJ2-7	CASSVGQPPYEQYF	TGTGCCAGCAGCGTGGGACAGCCCCCCTACGAGCAGTACTTC
TRBV5-6	TRBD1	NA	TRBJ2-5	CASSLTQGARETQYF	TGTGCCAGCAGCTTGACACAGGGGGCACGGGAGACCCAGTACTTC
TRBV5-4	NA	once	TRBJ2-1	CASSFVNEQFF	TGTGCCAGCAGCTTTGTCAATGAGCAGTTCTTC
TRBV27	TRBD1	NA	TRBJ1-1	CASTRQGLAEAFF	TGTGCCAGCACCCGACAGGGACTAGCTGAAGCTTTCTTT
TRBV30	TRBD1	NA	TRBJ1-1	CAWSPGTGKMNTEAFF	TGTGCCTGGAGTCCCGGGACAGGTAAAATGAACACTGAAGCTTTCTTT
TRBV30	NA	once	TRBJ1-1	CAWRGARTEAFF	TGTGCCTGGAGGGGGGCCCGGACTGAAGCTTTCTTT
TRBV5-1	NA	NA	TRBJ1-1	CASSLERRMNTEAFF	TGCGCCAGCAGCTTGGAGCGGAGAATGAACACTGAAGCTTTCTTT
TRBV4-1	TRBD1	NA	TRBJ2-2	CASSQGQGTGELFF	TGCGCCAGCAGCCAAGGACAGGGCACCGGGGAGCTGTTTTTT
TRBV28	NA	NA	TRBJ1-1	CASSTGDRRWRAFF	TGTGCCAGCAGTACGGGGGACCGTCGTTGGCGGGCTTTCTTT
TRBV7-2	TRBD2	NA	TRBJ2-7	CASSGGAGISGSSSYEQYF	TGTGCCAGCAGCGGTGGGGCAGGGATTAGCGGGAGTAGCTCCTACGAGCAGTACTTC
TRBV7-9	NA	NA	TRBJ2-6	CASSPPGAGTGANVLTF	TGTGCCAGCAGCCCTCCGGGGGCAGGGACTGGGGCCAACGTCCTGACTTTC
TRBV15	NA	NA	TRBJ1-2	CATSSRAPNYGYTF	TGTGCCACCAGCTCTCGAGCCCCTAACTATGGCTACACCTTC
TRBV7-9	NA	few	TRBJ1-5	CASSPSRAASNQPQHF	TGTGCCAGCAGCCCCTCAAGGGCTGCTAGCAATCAGCCCCAGCATTTT
TRBV2	NA	NA	TRBJ1-4	CASSGDNEKLFF	TGTGCCAGCAGCGGTGATAATGAAAAACTGTTTTTT
TRBV6-5	NA	NA	TRBJ2-7	CASSYSTQSEQYF	TGTGCCAGCAGTTACTCGACGCAAAGCGAGCAGTACTTC
TRBV5-1	NA	NA	TRBJ2-7	CASSSRTGGAYEQYF	TGCGCCAGCAGCTCCCGAACAGGGGGGGCCTACGAGCAGTACTTC
TRBV2	TRBD1	NA	TRBJ1-2	CASRQGLMDGYTF	TGTGCCAGTAGACAGGGTTTGATGGATGGCTACACCTTC
TRBV10-3	NA	NA	TRBJ2-7	CAISEYPDASSEQYF	TGTGCCATCAGTGAGTATCCAGACGCGAGTTCCGAGCAGTACTTC
TRBV5-6	NA	NA	TRBJ2-3	CASSLRVISLTDTQYF	TGTGCCAGCAGCTTGAGGGTCATCTCACTCACAGATACGCAGTATTTT
TRBV28	NA	few	TRBJ1-5	CASSGTRMPQHF	TGTGCCAGCAGTGGGACACGGATGCCCCAGCATTTT
TRBV27	NA	NA	TRBJ1-2	CASSLSIDRLPFF	TGTGCCAGCAGTTTATCCATTGATCGACTTCCATTCTTC
TRBV2	NA	NA	TRBJ2-1	CASSEAHRGLQFF	TGTGCCAGCAGTGAAGCGCATAGGGGTCTACAGTTCTTC
TRBV7-2	NA	NA	TRBJ1-1	CASSFGRTEAFF	TGTGCCAGCAGCTTTGGGAGGACTGAAGCTTTCTTT
TRBV6-5	TRBD1	once	TRBJ1-2	CASSYRGQNYGYTF	TGTGCCAGCAGTTACCGGGGACAGAACTATGGCTACACCTTC